The 10 T cell receptor beta chains listed next were all sequenced from one sample in a study of Graves' ophthalmopathy and Graves' hyperthyroidism. The authors amplified TCR beta CDR3 regions from RNA transcripts. RT-PCR in the first round used HTBI primers; a second-round multiplex PCR followed. TCRdb reprocessed the multiplex PCR reads with MiXCR, giving one entry per CDR3 protein. This sample has approximately 700,000 distinct CDR3 sequences, with 40% found just once. Sequenced material: peripheral blood. These receptors all come from an adult man with Graves' ophthalmopathy.

This clonotype was observed a single time. V gene TRBV10-3 combines with J gene TRBJ1-3; D possibly corresponds to TRBD1 (5 bases). The CDR3 extends over 16 amino acids. Deletions cut 10 bases from V and 0 bases from J, with 19 bases between. Germline V gene sequence: CDR1 ENHRY, CDR2 SYGVKD. CDR3 protein: CASSYQTAISGNTIYF. CDR3 coding DNA: TGTGCCAGCAGCTATCAGACAGCTATCTCTGGAAACACCATATATTTT.

The V call is TRBV2, the J call TRBJ2-7; 14 bases align to TRBD2. The V segment lost 5 bases and the J segment 6 bases; nucleotides outside the gene matches: 3. Germline-derived CDR1 and CDR2 are SNHLY and FYNNEI. The CDR3 consists of 14 residues. Here the CDR3 reads CASSKGTSGGEQYF. CDR3 nucleotide sequence: TGTGCCAGCAGTAAAGGGACTAGCGGGGGCGAGCAGTACTTC. The variable domain in full, with the rest retrieved from reference TRBV2 and TRBJ2-7, is EPEVTQTPSHQVTQMGQEVILRCVPISNHLYFYWYRQILGQKVEFLVSFYNNEISEKSEIFDDQFSVERPDGSNFTLKIRSTKLEDSAMYFCASSKGTSGGEQYFGPGTRLTVT.

This chain connects TRBV25-1 to TRBJ2-7; D is ambiguous. V was clipped by 3 bases and J by 3 bases, with 15 bases between them. The CDR3 has 15 amino acids. Germline V lookup: CDR1 MGHDK, CDR2 SYGVNS. CDR3 sequence: CASSDSAGLDYEQYF. Written as DNA, the CDR3 is TGTGCCAGCAGTGATAGTGCCGGGTTAGACTACGAGCAGTACTTC.

J is TRBJ1-1 and V is TRBV20-1; a weak D match, TRBD1 (5 bases). Germline V lookup: CDR1 DFQATT, CDR2 SNEGSKA (reference sequence). The CDR3 runs 13 residues. DNA for the CDR3: TGCAGCACCTCGGGCAGGGCGAACACTGAAGCTTTCTTT. The encoded protein is CSTSGRANTEAFF.

This clonotype has a handful of counts. The CDR3 nucleotides are TGTGCCAGCAGTGGTACCGGGACTAGCGCGTATGACGGGGAGCTGTTTTTT. Amino acid sequence: CASSGTGTSAYDGELFF. V is TRBV25-1 and J is TRBJ2-2; 10 nucleotides agree with TRBD2. The V segment lost 4 bases and the J segment 7 bases; nucleotides outside the gene matches: 12. The CDR3 runs 17 residues. CDR1 and CDR2 (germline): MGHDK, SYGVNS. Drawing the rest from reference TRBV25-1 and TRBJ2-2, the complete variable domain is EADIYQTPRYLVIGTGKKITLECSQTMGHDKMYWYQQDPGMELHLIHYSYGVNSTEKGDLSSESTVSRIRTEHFPLTLESARPSHTSQYLCASSGTGTSAYDGELFFGEGSRLTVL.

V gene TRBV2 combines with J gene TRBJ2-2; D is unresolved. The CDR3 is 14 residues long. Trimming removed 5 bases at V and 4 bases at J, with 11 bases between. The germline V gene has CDR1 SNHLY and CDR2 FYNNEI. The chain's CDR3 is CASSLSGITGELFF. The CDR3 DNA follows: TGTGCCAGCAGTTTATCGGGTATCACCGGGGAGCTGTTTTTT. Together with reference TRBV2 and TRBJ2-2, the CDR3 gives the full variable domain: EPEVTQTPSHQVTQMGQEVILRCVPISNHLYFYWYRQILGQKVEFLVSFYNNEISEKSEIFDDQFSVERPDGSNFTLKIRSTKLEDSAMYFCASSLSGITGELFFGEGSRLTVL.

This clonotype was observed many times. V usage is TRBV7-3 and J usage is TRBJ1-6; D is perhaps TRBD1 (6 bases). The V end lost 3 bases, the J end lost 9 bases, and 9 bases lay between the germline ends. Germline V CDR1 and CDR2: SGHTA, FQGTGA. This CDR3 contains 13 residues. The CDR3 loop is CASSLGAGSPLHF. The CDR3 DNA sequence: TGTGCCAGCAGCTTGGGGGCGGGTTCACCCCTCCACTTT.

V is TRBV9 and J is TRBJ2-7; 7 nucleotides match TRBD2. Germline loops: CDR1 SGDLS, CDR2 YYNGEE. The CDR3 totals 15 residues. J was trimmed by 3 bases and V by 4 bases; bases with no gene match: 10. CDR3 loop: CASSLEPAGDYEQYF. The CDR3 nucleotides are TGTGCCAGCAGCTTAGAGCCCGCGGGAGACTACGAGCAGTACTTC.

V gene TRBV10-3 combines with J gene TRBJ2-5, with 7 nucleotides matching TRBD2. The CDR3 is made up of 13 amino acids. With V trimmed by 10 bases and J by 7 bases, 12 bases remained unmatched. Germline CDR1 is ENHRY and CDR2 is SYGVKD. In DNA, the CDR3 is TGTGCCAGCAACCCCGTAGAGCGGGGGACCCAGTACTTC. This codes for CASNPVERGTQYF.

This clonotype has just a few counts. J is TRBJ1-1 and V is TRBV20-1, with D tentatively TRBD1 (5 bases). This CDR3 has 15 amino acids. Looked up from germline, CDR1 is DFQATT and CDR2 is SNEGSKA (reference sequence). Trimming took 6 bases from V and 3 from J, leaving 20 bases between them. For the CDR3, the DNA is TGCAGTGCCCCCTCCCCGGGACCACGCCACACTGAAGCTTTCTTT. Encoded protein: CSAPSPGPRHTEAFF.